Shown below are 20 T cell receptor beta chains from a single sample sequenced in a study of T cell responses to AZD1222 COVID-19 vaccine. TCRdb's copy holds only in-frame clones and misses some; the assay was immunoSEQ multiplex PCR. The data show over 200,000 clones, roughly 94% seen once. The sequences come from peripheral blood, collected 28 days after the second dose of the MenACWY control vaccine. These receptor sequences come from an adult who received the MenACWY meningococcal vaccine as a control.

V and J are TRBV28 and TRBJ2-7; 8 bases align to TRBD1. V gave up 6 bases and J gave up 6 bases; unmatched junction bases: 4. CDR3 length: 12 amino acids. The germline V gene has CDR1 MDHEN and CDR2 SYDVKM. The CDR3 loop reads CASRIDRGEQYF. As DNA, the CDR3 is TGTGCCAGCAGAATTGACAGGGGCGAGCAGTACTTC.

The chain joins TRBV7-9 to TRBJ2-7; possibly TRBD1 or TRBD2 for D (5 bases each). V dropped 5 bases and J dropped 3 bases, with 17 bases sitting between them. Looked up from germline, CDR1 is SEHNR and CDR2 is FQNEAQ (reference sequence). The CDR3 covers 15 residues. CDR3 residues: CASSPAPGPGYEQYF. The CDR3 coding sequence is TGTGCCAGCAGCCCTGCCCCGGGACCGGGCTACGAGCAGTACTTC.

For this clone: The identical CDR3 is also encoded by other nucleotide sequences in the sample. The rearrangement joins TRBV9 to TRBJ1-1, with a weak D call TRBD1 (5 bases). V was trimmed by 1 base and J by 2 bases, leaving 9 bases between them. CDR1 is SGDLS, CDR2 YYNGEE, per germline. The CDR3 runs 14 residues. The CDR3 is CASSVSGLNTEAFF. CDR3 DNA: TGTGCCAGCAGCGTATCGGGGCTAAACACTGAAGCTTTCTTT.

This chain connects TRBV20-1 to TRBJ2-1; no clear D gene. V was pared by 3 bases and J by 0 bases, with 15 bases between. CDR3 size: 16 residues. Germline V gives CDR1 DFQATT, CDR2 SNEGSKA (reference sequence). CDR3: CSASFHGTYSYNEQFF. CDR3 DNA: TGCAGTGCTAGTTTTCACGGAACTTACTCCTACAATGAGCAGTTCTTC.

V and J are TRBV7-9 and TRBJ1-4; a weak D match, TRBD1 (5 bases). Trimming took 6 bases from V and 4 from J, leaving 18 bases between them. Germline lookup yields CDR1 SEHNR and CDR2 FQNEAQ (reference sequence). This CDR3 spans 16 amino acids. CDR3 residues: CASRAMGLMSNEKLFF. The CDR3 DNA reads TGTGCCAGCAGGGCCATGGGACTGATGAGTAATGAAAAACTGTTTTTT. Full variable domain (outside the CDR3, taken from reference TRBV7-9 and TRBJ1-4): DTGVSQNPRHKITKRGQNVTFRCDPISEHNRLYWYRQTLGQGPEFLTYFQNEAQLEKSRLLSDRFSAERPKGSFSTLEIQRTEQGDSAMYLCASRAMGLMSNEKLFFGSGTQLSVL.

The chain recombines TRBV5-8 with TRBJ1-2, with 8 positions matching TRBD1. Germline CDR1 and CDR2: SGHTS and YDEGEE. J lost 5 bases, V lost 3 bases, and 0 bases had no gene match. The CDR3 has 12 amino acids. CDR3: CASSWTGYGYTF. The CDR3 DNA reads TGTGCCAGCAGCTGGACAGGGTATGGCTACACCTTC.

Here the CDR3 reads CASSPGQGTGANVLTF. CDR3 bases: TGTGCCAGCAGCCCCGGACAGGGGACTGGGGCCAACGTCCTGACTTTC. The chain uses TRBV28 and TRBJ2-6; 9 nucleotides line up with TRBD1. This CDR3 spans 16 amino acids. Per the germline V gene, CDR1 is MDHEN and CDR2 is SYDVKM. Losses at the gene ends were 6 bases for V and 2 bases for J; bases not matched to a gene: 5.

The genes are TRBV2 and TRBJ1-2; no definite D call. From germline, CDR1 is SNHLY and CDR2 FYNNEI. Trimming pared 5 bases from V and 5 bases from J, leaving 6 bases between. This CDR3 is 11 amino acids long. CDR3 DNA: TGTGCCAGCAGTTACTTTTATGGCTACACCTTC. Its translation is CASSYFYGYTF.

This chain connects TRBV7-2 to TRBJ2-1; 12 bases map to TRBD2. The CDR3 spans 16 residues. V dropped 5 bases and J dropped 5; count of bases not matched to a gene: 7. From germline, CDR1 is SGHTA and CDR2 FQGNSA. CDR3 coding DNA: TGTGCCAGCAGCATCCCGGGACTAGCGGGTCACAATGAGCAGTTCTTC. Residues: CASSIPGLAGHNEQFF.

The CDR3 coding sequence is TGTGCCAGCAGTTTAGTCCAGCCTCTACCTAATTCACCCCTCCACTTT. Protein: CASSLVQPLPNSPLHF. The J gene is TRBJ1-6, the V gene TRBV28; D gene unclear. Trimming took off 2 bases at V and 6 bases at J, with 14 bases between the two ends. This CDR3 comprises 16 residues. CDR1 and CDR2 (germline): MDHEN, SYDVKM.

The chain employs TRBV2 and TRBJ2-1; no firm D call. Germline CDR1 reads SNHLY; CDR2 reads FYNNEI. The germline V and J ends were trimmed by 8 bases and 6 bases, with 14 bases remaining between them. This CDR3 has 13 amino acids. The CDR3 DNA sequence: TGTGCCAGCGGACCGAGGTATAGCAATGAGCAGTTCTTC. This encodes CASGPRYSNEQFF. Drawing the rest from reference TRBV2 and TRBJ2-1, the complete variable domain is EPEVTQTPSHQVTQMGQEVILRCVPISNHLYFYWYRQILGQKVEFLVSFYNNEISEKSEIFDDQFSVERPDGSNFTLKIRSTKLEDSAMYFCASGPRYSNEQFFGPGTRLTVL.

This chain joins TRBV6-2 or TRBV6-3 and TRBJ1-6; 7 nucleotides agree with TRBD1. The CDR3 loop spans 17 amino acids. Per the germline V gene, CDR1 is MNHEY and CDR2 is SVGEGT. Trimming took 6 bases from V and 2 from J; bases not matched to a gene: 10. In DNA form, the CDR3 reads TGTGCCAGCAGCACAAGACAGGGACCGACCTATAATTCACCCCTCCACTTT. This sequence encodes CASSTRQGPTYNSPLHF.

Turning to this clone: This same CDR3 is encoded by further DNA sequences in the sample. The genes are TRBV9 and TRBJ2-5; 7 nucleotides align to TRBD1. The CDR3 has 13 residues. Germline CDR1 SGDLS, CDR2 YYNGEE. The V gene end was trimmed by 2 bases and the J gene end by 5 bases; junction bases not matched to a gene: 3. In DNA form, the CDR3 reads TGTGCCAGCAGCGTCGACAGGGAGGAGACCCAGTACTTC. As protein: CASSVDREETQYF.

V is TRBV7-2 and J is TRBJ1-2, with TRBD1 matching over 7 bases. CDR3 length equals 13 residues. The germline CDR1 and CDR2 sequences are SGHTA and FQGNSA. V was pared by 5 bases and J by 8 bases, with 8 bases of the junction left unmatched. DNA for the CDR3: TGTGCCAGCAGCCTCGGGACAGCTCCGGGCTACACCTTC. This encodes CASSLGTAPGYTF.

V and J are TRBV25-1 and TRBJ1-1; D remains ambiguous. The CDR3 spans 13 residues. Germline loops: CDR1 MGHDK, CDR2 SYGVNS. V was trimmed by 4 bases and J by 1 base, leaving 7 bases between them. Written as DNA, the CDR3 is TGTGCCAGCAGTGGGATAGGGAACACTGAAGCTTTCTTT. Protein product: CASSGIGNTEAFF. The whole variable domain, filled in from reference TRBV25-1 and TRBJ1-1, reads EADIYQTPRYLVIGTGKKITLECSQTMGHDKMYWYQQDPGMELHLIHYSYGVNSTEKGDLSSESTVSRIRTEHFPLTLESARPSHTSQYLCASSGIGNTEAFFGQGTRLTVV.

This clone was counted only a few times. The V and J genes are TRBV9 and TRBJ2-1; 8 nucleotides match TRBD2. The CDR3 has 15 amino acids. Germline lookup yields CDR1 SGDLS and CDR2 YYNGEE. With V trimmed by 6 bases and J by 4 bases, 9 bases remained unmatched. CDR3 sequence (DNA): TGTGCCAGCACCCTACGGGGGACTAGTTACAATGAGCAGTTCTTC. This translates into CASTLRGTSYNEQFF.

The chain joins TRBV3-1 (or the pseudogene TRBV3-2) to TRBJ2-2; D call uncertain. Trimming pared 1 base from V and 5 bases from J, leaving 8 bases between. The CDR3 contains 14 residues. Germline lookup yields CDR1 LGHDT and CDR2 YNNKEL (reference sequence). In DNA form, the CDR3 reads TGTGCCAGCAGCCAAGGTTTTAATACCGGGGAGCTGTTTTTT. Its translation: CASSQGFNTGELFF.

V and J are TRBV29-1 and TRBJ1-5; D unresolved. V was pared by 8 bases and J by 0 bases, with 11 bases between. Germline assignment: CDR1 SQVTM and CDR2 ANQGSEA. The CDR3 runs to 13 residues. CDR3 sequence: CSPFPISNQPQHF. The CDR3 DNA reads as TGCAGCCCTTTCCCGATTAGCAATCAGCCCCAGCATTTT. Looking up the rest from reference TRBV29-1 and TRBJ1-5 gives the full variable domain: SAVISQKPSRDICQRGTSLTIQCQVDSQVTMMFWYRQQPGQSLTLIATANQGSEATYESGFVIDKFPISRPNLTFSTLTVSNMSPEDSSIYLCSPFPISNQPQHFGDGTRLSIL.

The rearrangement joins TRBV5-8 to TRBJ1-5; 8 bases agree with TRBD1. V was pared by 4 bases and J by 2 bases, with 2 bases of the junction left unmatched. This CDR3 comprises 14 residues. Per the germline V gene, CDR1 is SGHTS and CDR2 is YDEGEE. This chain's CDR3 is CASSPGQGNQPQHF. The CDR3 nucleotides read TGTGCCAGCAGCCCGGGACAGGGCAATCAGCCCCAGCATTTT.

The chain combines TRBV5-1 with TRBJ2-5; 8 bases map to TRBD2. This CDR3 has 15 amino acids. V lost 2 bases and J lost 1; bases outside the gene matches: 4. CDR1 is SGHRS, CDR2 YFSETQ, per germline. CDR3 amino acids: CASSLAGAVQETQYF. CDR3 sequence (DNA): TGCGCCAGCAGCTTAGCGGGAGCCGTCCAAGAGACCCAGTACTTC.